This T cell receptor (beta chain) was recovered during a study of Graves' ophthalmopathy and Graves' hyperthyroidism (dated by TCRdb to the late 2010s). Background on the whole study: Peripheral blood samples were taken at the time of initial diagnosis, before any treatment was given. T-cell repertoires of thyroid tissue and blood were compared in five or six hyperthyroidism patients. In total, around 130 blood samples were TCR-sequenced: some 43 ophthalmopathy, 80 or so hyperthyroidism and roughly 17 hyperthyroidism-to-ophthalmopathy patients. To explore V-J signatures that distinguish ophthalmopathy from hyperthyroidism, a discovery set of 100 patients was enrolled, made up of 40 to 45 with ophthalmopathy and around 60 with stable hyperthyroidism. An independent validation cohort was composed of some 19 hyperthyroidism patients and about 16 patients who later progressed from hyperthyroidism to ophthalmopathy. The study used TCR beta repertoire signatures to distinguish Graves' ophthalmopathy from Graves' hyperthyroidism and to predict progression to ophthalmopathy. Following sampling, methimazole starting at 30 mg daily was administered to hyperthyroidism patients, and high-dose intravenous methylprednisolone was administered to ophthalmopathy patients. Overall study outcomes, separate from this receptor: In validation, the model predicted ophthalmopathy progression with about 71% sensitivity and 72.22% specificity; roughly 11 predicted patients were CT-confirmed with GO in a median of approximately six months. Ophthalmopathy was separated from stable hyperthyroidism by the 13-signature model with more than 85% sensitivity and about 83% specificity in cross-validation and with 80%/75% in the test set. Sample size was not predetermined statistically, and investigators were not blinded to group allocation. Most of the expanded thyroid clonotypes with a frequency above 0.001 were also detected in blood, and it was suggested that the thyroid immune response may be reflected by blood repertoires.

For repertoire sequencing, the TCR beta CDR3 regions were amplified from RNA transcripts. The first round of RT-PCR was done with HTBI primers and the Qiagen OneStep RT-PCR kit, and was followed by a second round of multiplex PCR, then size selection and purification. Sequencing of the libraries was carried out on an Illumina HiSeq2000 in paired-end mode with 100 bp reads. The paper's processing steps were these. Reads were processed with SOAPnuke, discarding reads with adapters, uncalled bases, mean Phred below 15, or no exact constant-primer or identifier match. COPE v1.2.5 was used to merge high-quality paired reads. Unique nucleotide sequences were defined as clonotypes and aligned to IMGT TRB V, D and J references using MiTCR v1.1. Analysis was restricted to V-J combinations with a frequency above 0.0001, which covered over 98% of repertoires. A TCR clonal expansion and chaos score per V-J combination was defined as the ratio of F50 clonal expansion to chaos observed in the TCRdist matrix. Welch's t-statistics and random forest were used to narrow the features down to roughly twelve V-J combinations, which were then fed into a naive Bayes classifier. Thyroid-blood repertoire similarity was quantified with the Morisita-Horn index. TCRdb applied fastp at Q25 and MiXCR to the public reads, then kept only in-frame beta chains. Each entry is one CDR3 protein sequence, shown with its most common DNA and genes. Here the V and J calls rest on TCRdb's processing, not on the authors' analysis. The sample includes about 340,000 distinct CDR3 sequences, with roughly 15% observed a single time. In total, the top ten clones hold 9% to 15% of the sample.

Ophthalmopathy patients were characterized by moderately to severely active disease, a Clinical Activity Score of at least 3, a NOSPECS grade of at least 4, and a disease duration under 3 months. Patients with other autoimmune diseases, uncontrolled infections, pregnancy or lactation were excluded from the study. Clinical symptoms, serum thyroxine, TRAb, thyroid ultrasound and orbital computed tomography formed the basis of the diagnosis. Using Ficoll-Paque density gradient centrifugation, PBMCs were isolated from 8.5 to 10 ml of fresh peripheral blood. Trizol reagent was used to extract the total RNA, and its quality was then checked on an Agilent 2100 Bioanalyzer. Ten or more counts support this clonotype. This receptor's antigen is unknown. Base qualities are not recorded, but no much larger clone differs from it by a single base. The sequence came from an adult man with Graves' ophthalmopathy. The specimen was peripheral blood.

Here is the DNA: TGTGCCAGTAGTTTTAGGGGCTCGGGCAATCAGCCCCAGCATTTT. This gives the protein CASSFRGSGNQPQHF. Recombination joined TRBV19 with TRBJ1-5, with TRBD1 tentatively as D gene (5 bases match). V is clipped by 5 bases and J by 2 bases, and the sequence between their germline boundaries is 13 bases long. Sequences LNHDA (CDR1) and SQIVND (CDR2) are obtained from the germline V gene (reference sequence). The CDR3 starts with the cysteine, ends with the phenylalanine, and has 15 residues. Here the CDR3 DNA is all that survives: 45 bases in frame from base 1.